The entry below describes one TCR beta chain. As yet, its antigen is unknown. Deep-level running was used for the assay. Profiled with immunoSEQ multiplex PCR; TCRdb holds only in-frame clones, not every one. The repertoire holds about a million clones, with approximately 70% as singletons. There are 14 residues in the CDR3. Trimming at V came to 2 bases and at J to 6 bases, leaving 5 bases not matched to a gene. The germline gives CDR1 SGHDT, CDR2 YYEEEE. These data come from a study of shared clonotypes between healthy human individuals. Overall study: Those who served as donors were a couple of women and a few men between the ages of 18 and 49. A donor's plate count was three for CD4 naive and three for CD4 memory; CD8 naive had two and CD8 memory one.

Findings and limits, study-wide: The diversity represented, both genetic and in exposure history, was limited by few donors.

The chain couples TRBV5-6 to TRBJ2-7; 10 positions match TRBD1. This receptor was taken from a man aged 18 to 29 in good health. Sequencing was done on a sample of memory CD4+ T cells sorted from blood. The subset is: CD45RA-negative fraction. CDR3 sequence (DNA): TGTGCCAGCAGCTTTGGGACAGGGGCATCCGAGCAGTACTTC. Protein sequence: CASSFGTGASEQYF.